This T cell receptor (beta chain) was captured by sequencing in a study of CD8+ T cells in alopecia areata. Whole-study findings and limits: Within the top 100, expanded CD8+ clones significantly decreased with tofacitinib, as did scalp clonality.

About this clone: Antigen specificity is unknown.

Germline V gene lookup returns CDR1 SQVTM and CDR2 ANQGSEA. V lost 4 bases, J lost 10 bases, and 18 bases lay in between. The CDR3 extends over 13 amino acids. Documented treatment: oral pan-JAK inhibitor, 5-10 mg twice daily. Once RNA had been extracted, it was reverse transcribed into cDNA to act as the sequencing template. Measured with immunoSEQ multiplex PCR; TCRdb has only the in-frame clones, and not every one. The top ten hold around 1.4% of the sample, which has 200,000 to 250,000 clones, more than 45% seen once. This chain joins TRBV29-1 and TRBJ2-3; either TRBD1 or TRBD2 may fit D (6 bases each). This receptor was obtained from a human donor with alopecia areata. The sample in question was CD4+ T cells sorted from blood, obtained at week 4, from a patient treated with tofacitinib. The CDR3 spells CSVVRGAEGAQYF. The CDR3 region has the DNA TGCAGCGTTGTTCGGGGAGCGGAGGGGGCGCAGTATTTT.